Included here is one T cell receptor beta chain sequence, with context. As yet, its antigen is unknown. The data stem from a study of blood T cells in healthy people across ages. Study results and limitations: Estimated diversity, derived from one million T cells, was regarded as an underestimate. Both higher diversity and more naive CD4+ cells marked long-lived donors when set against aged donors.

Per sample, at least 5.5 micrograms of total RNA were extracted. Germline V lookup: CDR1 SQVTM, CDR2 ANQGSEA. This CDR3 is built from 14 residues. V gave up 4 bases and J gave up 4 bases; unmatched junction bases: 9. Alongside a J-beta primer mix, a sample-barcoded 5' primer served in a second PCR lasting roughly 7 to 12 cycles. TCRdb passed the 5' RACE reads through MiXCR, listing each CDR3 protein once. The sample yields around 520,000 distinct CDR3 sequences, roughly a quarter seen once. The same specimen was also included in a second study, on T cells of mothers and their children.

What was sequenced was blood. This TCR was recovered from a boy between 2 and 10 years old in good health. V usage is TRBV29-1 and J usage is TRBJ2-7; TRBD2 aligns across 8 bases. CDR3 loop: CSVVGGGLLYEQYF. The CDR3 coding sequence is TGCAGCGTTGTTGGCGGGGGGCTACTGTACGAGCAGTACTTC.